This T cell receptor beta chain was captured in a study of blood T cells in healthy people across ages. Notes on the study in general: Per million T cells, TCR beta diversity dropped about linearly as age rose. PBMCs were not sorted, which prevented a conclusive comparison of naive versus antigen-experienced cells. Estimated diversity that came from one million T cells was considered an underestimate.

Then a second PCR, running roughly 7 to 11 cycles, was carried out with a sample-barcoded 5' primer and a J-beta primer mix. From the 5' RACE reads, TCRdb called clonotypes with MiXCR, one entry per CDR3 protein. The sample has some 900,000 distinct CDR3 sequences, around 48% seen once. A note on this clonotype: Antigen unknown. A much larger clone lies a single base off, so this may be a read error.

Investigators took approximately 10 milliliters of peripheral blood from every donor. Germline V gene sequence: CDR1 SGHRS, CDR2 YFSETQ. Trimming removed 3 bases from V and 2 bases from J, with 8 bases in between. The CDR3 covers 13 residues. Sequenced sample: blood. The receptor was derived from a man aged 30 to 39 in good health. This chain connects TRBV5-1 to TRBJ2-5, with D uncertain. The DNA of the CDR3 is TGCGCCAGCAGCTGGAGACCTCAAGAGACCCAGTACTTC. It encodes CASSWRPQETQYF.